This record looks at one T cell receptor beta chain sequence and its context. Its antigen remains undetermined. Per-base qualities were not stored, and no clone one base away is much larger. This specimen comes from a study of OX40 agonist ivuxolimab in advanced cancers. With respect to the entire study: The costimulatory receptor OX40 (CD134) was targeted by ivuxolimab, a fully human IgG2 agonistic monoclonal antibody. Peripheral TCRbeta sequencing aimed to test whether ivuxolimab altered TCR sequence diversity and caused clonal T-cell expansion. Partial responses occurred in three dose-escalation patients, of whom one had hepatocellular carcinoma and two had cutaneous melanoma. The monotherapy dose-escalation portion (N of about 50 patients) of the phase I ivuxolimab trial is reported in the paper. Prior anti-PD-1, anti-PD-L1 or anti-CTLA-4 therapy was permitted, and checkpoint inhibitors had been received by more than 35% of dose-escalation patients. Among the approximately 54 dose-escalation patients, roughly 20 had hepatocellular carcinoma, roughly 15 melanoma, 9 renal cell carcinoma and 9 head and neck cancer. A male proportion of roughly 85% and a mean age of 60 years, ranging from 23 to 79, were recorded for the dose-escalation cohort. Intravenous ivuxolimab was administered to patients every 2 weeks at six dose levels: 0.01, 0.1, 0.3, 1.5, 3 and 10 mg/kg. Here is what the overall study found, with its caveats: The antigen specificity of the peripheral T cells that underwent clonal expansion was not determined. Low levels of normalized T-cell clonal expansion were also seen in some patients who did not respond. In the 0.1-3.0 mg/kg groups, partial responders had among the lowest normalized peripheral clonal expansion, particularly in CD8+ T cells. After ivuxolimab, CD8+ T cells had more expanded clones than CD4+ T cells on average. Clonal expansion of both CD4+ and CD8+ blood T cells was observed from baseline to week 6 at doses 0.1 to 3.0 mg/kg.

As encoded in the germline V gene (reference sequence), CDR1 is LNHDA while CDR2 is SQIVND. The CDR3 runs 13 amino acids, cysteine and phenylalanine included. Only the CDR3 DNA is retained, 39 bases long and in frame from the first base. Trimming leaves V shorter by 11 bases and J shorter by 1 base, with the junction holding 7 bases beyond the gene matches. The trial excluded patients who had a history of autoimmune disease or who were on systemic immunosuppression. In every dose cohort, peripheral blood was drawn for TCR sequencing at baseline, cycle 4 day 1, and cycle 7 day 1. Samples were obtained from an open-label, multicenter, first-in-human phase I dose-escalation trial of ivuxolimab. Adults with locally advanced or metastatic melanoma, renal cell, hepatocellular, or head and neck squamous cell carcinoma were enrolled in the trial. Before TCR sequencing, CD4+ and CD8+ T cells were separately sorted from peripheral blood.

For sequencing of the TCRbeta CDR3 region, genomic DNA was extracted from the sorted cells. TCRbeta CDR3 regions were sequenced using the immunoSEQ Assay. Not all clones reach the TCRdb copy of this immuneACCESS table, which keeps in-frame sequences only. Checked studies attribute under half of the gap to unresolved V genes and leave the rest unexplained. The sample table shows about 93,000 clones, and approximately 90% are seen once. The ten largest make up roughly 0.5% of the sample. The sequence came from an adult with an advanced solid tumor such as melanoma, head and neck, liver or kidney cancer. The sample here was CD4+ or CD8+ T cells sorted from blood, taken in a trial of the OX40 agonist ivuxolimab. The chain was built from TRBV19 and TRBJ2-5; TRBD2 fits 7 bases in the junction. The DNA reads TGTGCCCCCTCCGAGCGGGGCCAAGAGACCCAGTACTTC. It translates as CAPSERGQETQYF.